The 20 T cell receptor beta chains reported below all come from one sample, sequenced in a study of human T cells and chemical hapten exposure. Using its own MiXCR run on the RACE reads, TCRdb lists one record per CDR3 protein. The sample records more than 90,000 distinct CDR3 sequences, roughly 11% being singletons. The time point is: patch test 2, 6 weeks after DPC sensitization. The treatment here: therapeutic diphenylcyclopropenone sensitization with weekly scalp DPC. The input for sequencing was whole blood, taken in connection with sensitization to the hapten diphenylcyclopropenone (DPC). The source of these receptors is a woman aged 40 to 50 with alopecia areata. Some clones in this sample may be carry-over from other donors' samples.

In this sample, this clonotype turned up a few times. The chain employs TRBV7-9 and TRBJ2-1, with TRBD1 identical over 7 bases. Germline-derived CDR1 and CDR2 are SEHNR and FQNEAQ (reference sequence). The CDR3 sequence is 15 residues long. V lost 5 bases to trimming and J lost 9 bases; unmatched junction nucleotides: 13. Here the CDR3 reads CASSPRDSAQGEQFF. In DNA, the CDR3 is TGTGCCAGCAGCCCCCGGGACAGTGCTCAGGGTGAGCAGTTCTTC.

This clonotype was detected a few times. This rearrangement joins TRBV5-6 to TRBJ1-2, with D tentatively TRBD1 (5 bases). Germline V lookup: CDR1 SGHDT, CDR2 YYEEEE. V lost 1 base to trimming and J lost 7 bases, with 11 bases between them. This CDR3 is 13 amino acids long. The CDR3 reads CASSLTGPSGYTF. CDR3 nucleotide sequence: TGTGCCAGCAGCTTGACGGGACCGTCTGGCTACACCTTC.

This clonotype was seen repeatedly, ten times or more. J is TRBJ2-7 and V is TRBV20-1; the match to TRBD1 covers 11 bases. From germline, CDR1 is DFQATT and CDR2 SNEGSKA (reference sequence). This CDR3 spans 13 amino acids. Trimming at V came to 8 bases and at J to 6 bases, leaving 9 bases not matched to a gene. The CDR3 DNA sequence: TGCAGTTCGGAGAAGGGACAGGGGGGCGAGCAGTACTTC. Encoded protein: CSSEKGQGGEQYF.

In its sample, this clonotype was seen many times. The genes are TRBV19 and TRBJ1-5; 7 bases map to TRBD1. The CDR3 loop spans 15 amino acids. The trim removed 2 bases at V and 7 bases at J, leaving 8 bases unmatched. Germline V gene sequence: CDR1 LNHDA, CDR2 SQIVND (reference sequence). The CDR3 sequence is CASSIIDRAGQPQHF. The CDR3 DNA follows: TGTGCCAGTAGTATAATCGACAGGGCAGGGCAGCCCCAGCATTTT.

The CDR3 loop reads CATRDSYGYTF. The CDR3 coding sequence is TGTGCCACCCGGGACAGTTATGGCTACACCTTC. J is TRBJ1-2 and V is TRBV6-6; 7 positions match TRBD1. This CDR3 has 11 residues. The germline CDR1 and CDR2 sequences are MNHNY and SVGAGI (reference sequence). V shed 10 bases and J 5 bases; nucleotides not matched to a gene: 4.

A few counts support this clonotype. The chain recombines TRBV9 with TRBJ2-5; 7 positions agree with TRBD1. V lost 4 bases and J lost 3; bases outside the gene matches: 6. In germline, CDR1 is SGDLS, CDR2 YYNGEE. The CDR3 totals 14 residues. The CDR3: CASSPGQAEETQYF. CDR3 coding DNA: TGTGCCAGCAGCCCTGGACAGGCGGAAGAGACCCAGTACTTC.

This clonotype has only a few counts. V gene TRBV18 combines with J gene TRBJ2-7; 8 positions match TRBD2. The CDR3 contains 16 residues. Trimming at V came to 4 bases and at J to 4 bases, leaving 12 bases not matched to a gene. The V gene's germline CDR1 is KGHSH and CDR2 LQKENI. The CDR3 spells CASSLAETSGGYEQYF. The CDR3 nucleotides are TGTGCCAGCTCACTCGCAGAAACTAGCGGCGGGTACGAGCAGTACTTC.

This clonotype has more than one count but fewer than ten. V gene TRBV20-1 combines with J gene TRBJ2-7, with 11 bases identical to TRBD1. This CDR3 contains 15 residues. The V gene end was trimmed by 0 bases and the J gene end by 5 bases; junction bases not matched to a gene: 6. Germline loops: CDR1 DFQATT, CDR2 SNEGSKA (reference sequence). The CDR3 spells CSARDGGQGVHEQYF. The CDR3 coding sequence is TGCAGTGCTAGAGATGGGGGACAGGGGGTGCACGAGCAGTACTTC.

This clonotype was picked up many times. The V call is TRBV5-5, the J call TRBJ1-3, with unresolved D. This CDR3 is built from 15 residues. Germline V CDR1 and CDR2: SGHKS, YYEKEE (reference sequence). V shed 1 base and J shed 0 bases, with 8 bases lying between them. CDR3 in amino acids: CASSLYPYSGNTIYF. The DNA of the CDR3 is TGTGCCAGCAGCTTGTACCCATACTCTGGAAACACCATATATTTT.

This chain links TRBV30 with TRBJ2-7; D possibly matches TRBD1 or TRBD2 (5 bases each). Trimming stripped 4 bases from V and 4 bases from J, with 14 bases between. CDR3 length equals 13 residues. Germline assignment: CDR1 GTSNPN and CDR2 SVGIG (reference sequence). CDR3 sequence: CAWTTDWGYEQYF. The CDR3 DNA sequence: TGTGCCTGGACCACGGACTGGGGGTACGAGCAGTACTTC.

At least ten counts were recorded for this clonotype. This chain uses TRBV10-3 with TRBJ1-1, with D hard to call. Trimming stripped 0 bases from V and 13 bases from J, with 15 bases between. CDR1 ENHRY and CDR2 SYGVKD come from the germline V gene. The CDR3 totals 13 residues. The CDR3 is CAISESTVGKLFF. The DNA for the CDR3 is TGTGCCATCAGTGAGTCGACGGTTGGGAAGCTTTTCTTT.

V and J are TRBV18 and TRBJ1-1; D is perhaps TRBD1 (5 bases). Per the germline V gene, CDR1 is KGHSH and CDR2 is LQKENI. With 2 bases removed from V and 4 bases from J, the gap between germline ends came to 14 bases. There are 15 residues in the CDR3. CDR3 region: CASSPNSAGSTEAFF. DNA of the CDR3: TGTGCCAGCTCACCAAATAGCGCAGGGAGCACTGAAGCTTTCTTT. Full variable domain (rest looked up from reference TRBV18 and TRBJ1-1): NAGVMQNPRHLVRRRGQEARLRCSPMKGHSHVYWYRQLPEEGLKFMVYLQKENIIDESGMPKERFSAEFPKEGPSILRIQQVVRGDSAAYFCASSPNSAGSTEAFFGQGTRLTVV.

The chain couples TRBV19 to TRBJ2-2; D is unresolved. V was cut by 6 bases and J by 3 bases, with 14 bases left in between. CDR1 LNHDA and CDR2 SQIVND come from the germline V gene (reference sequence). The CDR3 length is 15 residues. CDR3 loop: CASSPGWGDTGELFF. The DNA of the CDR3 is TGTGCCAGTAGCCCTGGTTGGGGTGACACCGGGGAGCTGTTTTTT.

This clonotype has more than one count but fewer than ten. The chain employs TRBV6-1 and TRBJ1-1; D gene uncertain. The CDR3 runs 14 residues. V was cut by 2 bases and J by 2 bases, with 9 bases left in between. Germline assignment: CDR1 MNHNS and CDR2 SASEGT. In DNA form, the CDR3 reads TGTGCCAGCAGTGAACGGACCGGTAACACTGAAGCTTTCTTT. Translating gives CASSERTGNTEAFF.

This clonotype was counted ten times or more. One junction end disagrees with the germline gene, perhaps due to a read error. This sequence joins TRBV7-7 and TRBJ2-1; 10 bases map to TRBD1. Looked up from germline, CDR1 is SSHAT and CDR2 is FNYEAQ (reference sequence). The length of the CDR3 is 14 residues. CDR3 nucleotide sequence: TGTGCTAGCAGCCCCGGGACAGGGGTTGGTGAGCAGTTCTTC. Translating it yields CASSPGTGVGEQFF.

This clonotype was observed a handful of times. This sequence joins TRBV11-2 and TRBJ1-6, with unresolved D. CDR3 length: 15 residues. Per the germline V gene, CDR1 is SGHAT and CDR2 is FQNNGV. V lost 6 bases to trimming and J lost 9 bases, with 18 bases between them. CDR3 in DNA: TGTGCCAGCAGTCGGAGTTCGAATTCGGGTTCACCCCTCCACTTT. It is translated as CASSRSSNSGSPLHF.

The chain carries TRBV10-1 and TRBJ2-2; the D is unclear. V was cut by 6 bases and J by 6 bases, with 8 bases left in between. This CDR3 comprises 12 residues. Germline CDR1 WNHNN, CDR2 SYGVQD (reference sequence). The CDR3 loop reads CASSTHPGELFF. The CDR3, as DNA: TGCGCCAGCAGCACCCACCCCGGGGAGCTGTTTTTT.

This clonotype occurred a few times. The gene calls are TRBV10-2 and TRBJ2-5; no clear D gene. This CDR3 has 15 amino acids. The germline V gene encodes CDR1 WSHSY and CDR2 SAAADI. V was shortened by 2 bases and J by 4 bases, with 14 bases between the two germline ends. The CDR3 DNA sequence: TGCGCCAGCAGTGAGCCAACCCGCATGGGAGAGACCCAGTACTTC. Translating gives CASSEPTRMGETQYF.

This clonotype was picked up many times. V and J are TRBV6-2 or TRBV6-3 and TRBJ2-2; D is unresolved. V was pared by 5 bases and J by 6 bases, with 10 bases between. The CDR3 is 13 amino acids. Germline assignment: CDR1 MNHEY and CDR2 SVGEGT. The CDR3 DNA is TGTGCCAGCAGTGGGATCTTACCCGGGGAGCTGTTTTTT. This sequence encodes CASSGILPGELFF.

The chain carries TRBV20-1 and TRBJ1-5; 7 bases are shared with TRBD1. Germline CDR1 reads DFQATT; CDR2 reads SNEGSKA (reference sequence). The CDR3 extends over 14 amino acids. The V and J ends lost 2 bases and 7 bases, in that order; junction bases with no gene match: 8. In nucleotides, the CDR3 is TGCAGTGCTAGACCTCAGGGGGTACAGCAGCCCCAGCATTTT. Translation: CSARPQGVQQPQHF.